The 11 T cell receptor beta chains presented below share a single source sample, sequenced in a study of blood T cell repertoires in COVID-19. Only in-frame clones appear in the TCRdb table, and some are missing; sequencing was by immunoSEQ multiplex PCR. This repertoire shows about 91,000 clones, about four fifths found once; its top ten account for 8.5% to 10%. Sequences were obtained from peripheral blood. All receptors derive from a woman older than 75 with acute or convalescent COVID-19.

The rearrangement joins TRBV5-1 to TRBJ1-1; the D is unclear. The CDR3 is 15 amino acids. Trimming pared 2 bases from V and 1 base from J, leaving 12 bases between. Germline assignment: CDR1 SGHRS and CDR2 YFSETQ. CDR3 nucleotide sequence: TGCGCCAGCAGCTTTGGTCAGATAACGAACACTGAAGCTTTCTTT. It is translated as CASSFGQITNTEAFF.

Only one count was recorded for this clone. The chain couples TRBV19 to TRBJ1-2; a weak D match, TRBD1 (6 bases). The CDR3 is 14 residues long. Germline CDR1 and CDR2: LNHDA and SQIVND (reference sequence). The V and J ends lost 5 bases and 6 bases respectively, with 16 bases between them. CDR3 DNA sequence: TGTGCCAGTAGTCCATGGGCAGGGGCGGATGGCTACACCTTC. This encodes CASSPWAGADGYTF.

The CDR3 loop is CASSFTGPGYNSPLHF. CDR3 sequence (DNA): TGCGCCAGCAGCTTCACAGGACCCGGTTATAATTCACCCCTCCACTTT. This rearrangement joins TRBV5-1 to TRBJ1-6; D possibly corresponds to TRBD1 (5 bases). Germline CDR1 SGHRS, CDR2 YFSETQ. This CDR3 is built from 16 residues. Trimming cost V 2 bases and J 4 bases, with 13 bases left between them.

This clone was seen a few times. The chain is built from TRBV7-2 and TRBJ1-5; possibly TRBD1 for D (6 bases). The CDR3 is 16 amino acids. V was shortened by 2 bases and J by 7 bases, with 18 bases between the two germline ends. Germline V gene lookup returns CDR1 SGHTA and CDR2 FQGNSA. The DNA of the CDR3 is TGTGCCAGCAGCTTAAGGGTAACAGGGTTAGAACAGCCCCAGCATTTT. Residues: CASSLRVTGLEQPQHF.

The chain uses TRBV19 and TRBJ1-6; 10 nucleotides agree with TRBD1. With 4 bases clipped from V and 7 bases from J, the junction kept 7 bases outside the gene matches. This CDR3 is 16 amino acids long. Germline loops: CDR1 LNHDA, CDR2 SQIVND (reference sequence). CDR3 nucleotides: TGTGCCAGTAGTAGGGACCGGGACAGGGGAAATTCACCCCTCCACTTT. Its protein product is CASSRDRDRGNSPLHF. Variable domain in full (rest from reference TRBV19 and TRBJ1-6): DGGITQSPKYLFRKEGQNVTLSCEQNLNHDAMYWYRQDPGQGLRLIYYSQIVNDFQKGDIAEGYSVSREKKESFPLTVTSAQKNPTAFYLCASSRDRDRGNSPLHFGNGTRLTVT.

This clone has more than one count but fewer than ten. The chain joins TRBV5-1 to TRBJ1-2; no clear D gene. Germline V gives CDR1 SGHRS, CDR2 YFSETQ. CDR3 size: 14 residues. V was pared by 0 bases and J by 4 bases, with 10 bases between. The CDR3 region is CASSLAWAGYGYTF. Written as DNA, the CDR3 is TGCGCCAGCAGCTTGGCCTGGGCAGGCTATGGCTACACCTTC. The entire variable domain, with the rest obtained from reference TRBV5-1 and TRBJ1-2, is as follows: KAGVTQTPRYLIKTRGQQVTLSCSPISGHRSVSWYQQTPGQGLQFLFEYFSETQRNKGNFPGRFSGRQFSNSRSEMNVSTLELGDSALYLCASSLAWAGYGYTFGSGTRLTVV.

The chain combines TRBV6-2 or TRBV6-3 with TRBJ1-1; D is perhaps TRBD1 (6 bases). Germline V gene data show CDR1 as MNHEY and CDR2 as SVGEGT. Trimming took off 5 bases at V and 2 bases at J, with 15 bases between the two ends. There are 15 residues in the CDR3. The CDR3 DNA reads TGTGCCAGCAGTACCCAGGGGAGGGGAAACACTGAAGCTTTCTTT. Translating gives CASSTQGRGNTEAFF.

This clone was seen a handful of times. This chain joins TRBV6-1 and TRBJ1-2; maybe TRBD1 (5 bases). The germline CDR1 and CDR2 sequences are MNHNS and SASEGT. Deletions cut 2 bases from V and 14 bases from J, with 18 bases between. This CDR3 spans 13 amino acids. The CDR3 loop reads CASSEYTPQATTF. For the CDR3, the DNA is TGTGCCAGCAGTGAATATACCCCACAGGCCACAACCTTC.

This clone was seen just once. V and J are TRBV6-5 and TRBJ2-3, with TRBD2 identical over 8 bases. CDR1 and CDR2 (germline): MNHEY, SVGAGI. The CDR3 loop spans 14 amino acids. The V segment lost 4 bases and the J segment 5 bases; nucleotides outside the gene matches: 5. The DNA for the CDR3 is TGTGCCAGCAGTTGGGGACTAGTGGGAGATACGCAGTATTTT. It is translated as CASSWGLVGDTQYF.

The chain has TRBV10-3 and TRBJ2-5; D gene unclear. The germline gives CDR1 ENHRY, CDR2 SYGVKD. Trimming shortened V by 0 bases and J by 1 base, and 6 bases separated the two germline ends. The CDR3 sequence is 14 residues long. The DNA of the CDR3 is TGTGCCATCAGTGAGTCGTCGGTCCAAGAGACCCAGTACTTC. Translated, it gives CAISESSVQETQYF.

This chain uses TRBV6-4 with TRBJ2-1, with a possible D match to TRBD1 (6 bases). Germline V CDR1 and CDR2: MRHNA, SNTAGT. V was trimmed by 6 bases and J by 2 bases, leaving 17 bases between them. The CDR3 runs 16 residues. CDR3 DNA: TGTGCCAGCAGCCTACAGGGCGACCAGCCCTACAATGAGCAGTTCTTC. This gives the protein CASSLQGDQPYNEQFF.